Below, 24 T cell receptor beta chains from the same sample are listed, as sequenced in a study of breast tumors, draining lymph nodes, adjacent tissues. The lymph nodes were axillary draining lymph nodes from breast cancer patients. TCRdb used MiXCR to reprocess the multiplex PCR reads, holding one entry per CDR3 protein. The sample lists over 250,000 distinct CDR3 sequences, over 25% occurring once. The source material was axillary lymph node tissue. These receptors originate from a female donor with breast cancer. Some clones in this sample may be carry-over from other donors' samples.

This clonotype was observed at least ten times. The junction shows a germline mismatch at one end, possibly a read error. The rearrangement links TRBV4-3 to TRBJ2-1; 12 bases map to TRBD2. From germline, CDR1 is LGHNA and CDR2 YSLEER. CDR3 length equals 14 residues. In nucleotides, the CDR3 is TGTGCCAGCAGCCGACTAGCGGGGGCCAATGAGCAGTTCTTC. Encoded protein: CASSRLAGANEQFF.

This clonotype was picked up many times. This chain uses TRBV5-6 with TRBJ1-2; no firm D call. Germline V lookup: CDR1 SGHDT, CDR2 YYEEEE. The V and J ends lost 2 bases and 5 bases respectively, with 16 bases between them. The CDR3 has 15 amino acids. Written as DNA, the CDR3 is TGTGCCAGCAGCTTCGGTAGGTCTAGCCTTTATGGCTACACCTTC. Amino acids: CASSFGRSSLYGYTF.

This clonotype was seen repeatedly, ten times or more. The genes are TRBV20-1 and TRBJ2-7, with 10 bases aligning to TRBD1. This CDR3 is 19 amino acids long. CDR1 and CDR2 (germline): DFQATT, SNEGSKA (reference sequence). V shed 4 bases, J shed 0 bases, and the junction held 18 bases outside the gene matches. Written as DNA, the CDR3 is TGCAGTGCTACGCCCCGGCACGGACAGGGGGGAATAAGCTCCTACGAGCAGTACTTC. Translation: CSATPRHGQGGISSYEQYF.

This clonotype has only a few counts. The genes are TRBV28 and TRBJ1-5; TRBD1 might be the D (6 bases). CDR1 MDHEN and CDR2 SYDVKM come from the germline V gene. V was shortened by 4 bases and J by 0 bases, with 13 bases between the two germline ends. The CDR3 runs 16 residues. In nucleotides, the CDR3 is TGTGCCAGCAGTTCCCAGGGGATCTATAGCAATCAGCCCCAGCATTTT. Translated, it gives CASSSQGIYSNQPQHF.

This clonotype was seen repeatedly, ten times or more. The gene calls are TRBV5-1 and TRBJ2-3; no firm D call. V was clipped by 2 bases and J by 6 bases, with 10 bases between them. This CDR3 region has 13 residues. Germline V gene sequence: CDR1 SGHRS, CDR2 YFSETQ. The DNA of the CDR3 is TGCGCCAGCAGCTTAGGACCGTCCGATACGCAGTATTTT. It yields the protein CASSLGPSDTQYF.

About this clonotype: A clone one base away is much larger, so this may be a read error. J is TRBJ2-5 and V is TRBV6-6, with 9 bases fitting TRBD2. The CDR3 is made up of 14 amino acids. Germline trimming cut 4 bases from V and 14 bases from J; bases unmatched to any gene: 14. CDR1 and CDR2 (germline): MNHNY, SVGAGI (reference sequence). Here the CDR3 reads CASSWLAGSYEHYF. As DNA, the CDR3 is TGTGCCAGCAGTTGGCTAGCGGGAAGTTACGAGCACTACTTC.

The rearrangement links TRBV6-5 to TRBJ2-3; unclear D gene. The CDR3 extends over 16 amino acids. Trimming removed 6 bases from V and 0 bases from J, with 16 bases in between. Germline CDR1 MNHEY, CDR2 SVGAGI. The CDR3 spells CASRPTPYDSTDTQYF. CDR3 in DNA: TGTGCCAGCAGACCCACTCCTTATGACAGCACAGATACGCAGTATTTT.

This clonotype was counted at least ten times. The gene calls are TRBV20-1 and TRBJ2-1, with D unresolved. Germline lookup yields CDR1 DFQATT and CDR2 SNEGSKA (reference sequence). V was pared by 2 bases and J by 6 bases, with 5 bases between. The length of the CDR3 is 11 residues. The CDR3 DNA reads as TGCAGTGCTAGAAGGGCCAATGAGCAGTTCTTC. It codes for CSARRANEQFF.

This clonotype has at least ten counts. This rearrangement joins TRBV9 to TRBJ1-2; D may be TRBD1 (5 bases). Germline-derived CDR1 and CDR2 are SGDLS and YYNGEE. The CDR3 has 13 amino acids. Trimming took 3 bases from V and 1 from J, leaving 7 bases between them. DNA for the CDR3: TGTGCCAGCAGCGCGACAGTTAACTATGGCTACACCTTC. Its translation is CASSATVNYGYTF.

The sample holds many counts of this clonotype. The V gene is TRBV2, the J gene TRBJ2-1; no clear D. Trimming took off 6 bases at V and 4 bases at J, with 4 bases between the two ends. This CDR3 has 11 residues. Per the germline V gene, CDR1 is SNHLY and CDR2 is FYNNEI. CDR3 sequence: CASRGYNEQFF. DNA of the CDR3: TGTGCCAGCAGGGGGTACAATGAGCAGTTCTTC.

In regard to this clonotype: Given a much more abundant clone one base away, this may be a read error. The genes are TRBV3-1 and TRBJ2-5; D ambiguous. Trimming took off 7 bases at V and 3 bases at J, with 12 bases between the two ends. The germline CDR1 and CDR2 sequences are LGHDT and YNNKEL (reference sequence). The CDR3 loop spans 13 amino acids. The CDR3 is CASTPRPEETQYF. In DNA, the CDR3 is TGTGCCAGCACCCCCCGCCCGGAAGAGACCCAGTACTTC.

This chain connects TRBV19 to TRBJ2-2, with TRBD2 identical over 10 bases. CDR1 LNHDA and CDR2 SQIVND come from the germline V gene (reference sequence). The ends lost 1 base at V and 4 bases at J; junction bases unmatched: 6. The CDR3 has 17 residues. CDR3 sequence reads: CASSIVGLAGVTGELFF. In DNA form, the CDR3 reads TGTGCCAGTAGTATAGTTGGGCTAGCGGGAGTCACCGGGGAGCTGTTTTTT.

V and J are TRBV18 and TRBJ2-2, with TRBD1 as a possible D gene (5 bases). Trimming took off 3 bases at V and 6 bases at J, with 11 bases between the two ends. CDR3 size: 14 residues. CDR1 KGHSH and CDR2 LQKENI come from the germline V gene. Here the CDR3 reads CASSPQGDAGELFF. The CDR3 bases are TGTGCCAGCTCACCTCAGGGTGACGCCGGGGAGCTGTTTTTT.

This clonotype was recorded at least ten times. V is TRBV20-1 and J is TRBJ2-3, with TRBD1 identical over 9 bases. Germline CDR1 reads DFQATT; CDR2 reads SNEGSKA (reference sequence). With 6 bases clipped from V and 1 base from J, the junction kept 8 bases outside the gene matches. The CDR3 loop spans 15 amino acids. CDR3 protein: CSAPWDRVRTDTQYF. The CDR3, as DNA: TGCAGTGCCCCGTGGGACAGGGTGCGCACAGATACGCAGTATTTT.

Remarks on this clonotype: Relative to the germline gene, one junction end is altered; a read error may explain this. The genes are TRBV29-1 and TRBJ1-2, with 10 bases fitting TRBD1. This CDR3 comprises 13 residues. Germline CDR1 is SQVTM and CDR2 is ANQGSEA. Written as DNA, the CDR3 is TGCAGCGCCCCGGGACAGGGGAACTATGGCTACATCTTC. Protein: CSAPGQGNYGYIF.

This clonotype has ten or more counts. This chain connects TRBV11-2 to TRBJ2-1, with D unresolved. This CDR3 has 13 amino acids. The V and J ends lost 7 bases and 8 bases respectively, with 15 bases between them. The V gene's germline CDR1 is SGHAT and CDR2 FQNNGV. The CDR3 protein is CASNTPGLDEQFF. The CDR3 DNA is TGTGCCAGCAACACTCCAGGTTTGGATGAGCAGTTCTTC.

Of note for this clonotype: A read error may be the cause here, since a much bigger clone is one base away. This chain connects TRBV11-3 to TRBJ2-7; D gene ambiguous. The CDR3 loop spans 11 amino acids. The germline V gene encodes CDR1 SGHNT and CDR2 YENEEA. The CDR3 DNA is TGTGCCAGCGGCTTTTACTACGAGCAGTACTTC. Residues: CASGFYYEQYF.

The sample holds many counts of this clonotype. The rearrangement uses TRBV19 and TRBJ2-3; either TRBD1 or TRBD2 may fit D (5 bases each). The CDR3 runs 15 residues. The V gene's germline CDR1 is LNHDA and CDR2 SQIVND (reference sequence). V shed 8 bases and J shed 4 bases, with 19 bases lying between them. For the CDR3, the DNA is TGTGCCAGTCAAAAGCGGCAGGGCGGTCCAGATACGCAGTATTTT. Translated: CASQKRQGGPDTQYF.

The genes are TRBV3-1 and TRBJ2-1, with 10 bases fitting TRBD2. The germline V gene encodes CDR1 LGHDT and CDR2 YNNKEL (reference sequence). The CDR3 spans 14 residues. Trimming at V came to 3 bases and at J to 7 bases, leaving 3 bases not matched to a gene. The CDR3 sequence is CASSHTSGVNEQFF. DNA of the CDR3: TGTGCCAGCAGCCATACTAGCGGGGTGAATGAGCAGTTCTTC.

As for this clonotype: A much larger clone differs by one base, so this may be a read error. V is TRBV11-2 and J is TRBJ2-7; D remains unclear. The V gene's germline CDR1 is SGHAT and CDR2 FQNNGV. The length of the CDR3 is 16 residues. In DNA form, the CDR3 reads TGTGCCAGCACCTTAAGGCCCGAGGCAGCGATCTACGAGCAGTACTTC. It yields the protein CASTLRPEAAIYEQYF.

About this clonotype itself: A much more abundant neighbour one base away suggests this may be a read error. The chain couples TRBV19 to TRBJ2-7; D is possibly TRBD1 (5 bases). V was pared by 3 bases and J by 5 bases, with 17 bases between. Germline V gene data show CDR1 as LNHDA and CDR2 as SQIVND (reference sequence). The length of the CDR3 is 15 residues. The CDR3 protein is CASSMVPLGANEQYF. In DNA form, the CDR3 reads TGTGCCAGTAGTATGGTCCCTCTTGGGGCCAACGAGCAGTACTTC.

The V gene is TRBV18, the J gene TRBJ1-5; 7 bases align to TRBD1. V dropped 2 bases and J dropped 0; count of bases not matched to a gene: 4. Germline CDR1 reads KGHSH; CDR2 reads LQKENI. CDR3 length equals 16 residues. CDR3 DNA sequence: TGTGCCAGCTCACCAATCGGACAGGATAGCAATCAGCCCCAGCATTTT. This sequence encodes CASSPIGQDSNQPQHF. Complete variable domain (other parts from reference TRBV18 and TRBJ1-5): NAGVMQNPRHLVRRRGQEARLRCSPMKGHSHVYWYRQLPEEGLKFMVYLQKENIIDESGMPKERFSAEFPKEGPSILRIQQVVRGDSAAYFCASSPIGQDSNQPQHFGDGTRLSIL.

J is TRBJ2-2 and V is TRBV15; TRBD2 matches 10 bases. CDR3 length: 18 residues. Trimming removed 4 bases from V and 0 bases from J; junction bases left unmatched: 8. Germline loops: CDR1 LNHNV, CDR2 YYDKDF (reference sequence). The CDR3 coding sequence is TGTGCCACCAGCACCCGACGGACTAGCGGAGCGAACACCGGGGAGCTGTTTTTT. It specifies CATSTRRTSGANTGELFF.

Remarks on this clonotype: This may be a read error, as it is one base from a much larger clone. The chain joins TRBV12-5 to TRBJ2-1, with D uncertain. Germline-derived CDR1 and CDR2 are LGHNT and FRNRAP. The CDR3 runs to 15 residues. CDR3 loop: CASSHDSNFGYEQFF. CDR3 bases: TGTGCCAGCAGTCACGACTCCAATTTCGGGTATGAGCAGTTCTTC.